The rows below give T cell receptor beta chains drawn from one sample of a study of cytomegalovirus exposure and HLA in healthy donors. Profiled with immunoSEQ multiplex PCR; TCRdb holds only in-frame clones, not every one. The sample has 170,000 or so clones, approximately 85% seen once. Sequencing was carried out using PBMCs. These receptor sequences come from a girl aged 10-17 years in good health and CMV-seropositive. CDR3s include the opening cysteine and the closing phenylalanine or tryptophan. A D gene is named only where the DNA matches it firmly. Part of the rows lack a size; the others show once, few, many or a class for expanded clones.

length	size	V	J	D	DNA	CDR3
13	-	TRBV7-9	TRBJ2-7	-	TGTGCCAGCAGCTCGGACAGCCGCTACGAGCAGTACTTC	CASSSDSRYEQYF
12	-	TRBV2	TRBJ1-5	-	TGTGCCAGCAGCACAGGTTCTCAGCCCCAGCATTTT	CASSTGSQPQHF
15	-	TRBV14	TRBJ2-6	-	TGTGCCAGCAGCCAAGTCGGGACTGGGGCCAACGTCCTGACTTTC	CASSQVGTGANVLTF
14	-	TRBV9	TRBJ1-1	-	TGTGCCAGCAGCGTAGTAGAAGGGGACACTGAAGCTTTCTTT	CASSVVEGDTEAFF
16	-	TRBV5-1	TRBJ2-2	-	TGCGCCAGCAGCTTAGGTAGCGGAATGAACACCGGGGAGCTGTTTTTT	CASSLGSGMNTGELFF
15	few	TRBV9	TRBJ2-5	TRBD2	TGTGCCAGCAGCGTAGCTCGGGGGAGGGGAGAGACCCAGTACTTC	CASSVARGRGETQYF
15	-	TRBV6-6	TRBJ1-3	TRBD1	TGTGCCAGCAGTTACTCCAGAGGGGGCGGAAACACCATATATTTT	CASSYSRGGGNTIYF
19	-	TRBV15	TRBJ2-3	-	TGTGCCACCAGCAGAGGACGTGGATACGGAGCGGGCCCCGCAGATACGCAGTATTTT	CATSRGRGYGAGPADTQYF
12	-	TRBV7-9	TRBJ2-4	-	TGTGCCAGCGGGTTCGCGGCCAAGGATCAGTACTTC	CASGFAAKDQYF
17	-	TRBV7-6	TRBJ2-1	TRBD2	TGTGCCAGCAGCTTAGTAGGGGATAGCGGGGGGGTCAATGAGCAGTTCTTC	CASSLVGDSGGVNEQFF
14	-	TRBV6-5	TRBJ1-1	-	TGTGCCAGCAGTCAACAGGGCCCAGGGACTGAAGCTTTCTTT	CASSQQGPGTEAFF
16	-	TRBV9	TRBJ1-3	TRBD1	TGTGCCAGCAGCCCCCGACGGACAGGGGAAGGAAACACCATATATTTT	CASSPRRTGEGNTIYF
14	once	TRBV5-1	TRBJ1-1	TRBD1	TGCGCCAGCGGGGACCCGGGACAGGCTTTAGCCGCTTTCTTT	CASGDPGQALAAFF
15	-	TRBV6-5	TRBJ2-1	TRBD2	TGTGCCAGCAGTTACTCGGGGCGGGGGTTGAATGAGCAGTTCTTC	CASSYSGRGLNEQFF
14	-	TRBV19	TRBJ2-7	TRBD1	TGTGCCAGTAGTCCGACAGGGGGTCCCTACGAGCAGTACTTC	CASSPTGGPYEQYF
17	-	TRBV7-6	TRBJ2-6	TRBD2	TGTGCCAGCAGCTTACAGCGGGGGGAGTCTGGGGCCAACGTCCTGACTTTC	CASSLQRGESGANVLTF
13	-	TRBV7-3	TRBJ1-1	-	TGTGCCAGCAGCGGGGACAAGTACACTGAAGCTTTCTTT	CASSGDKYTEAFF
15	-	TRBV5-6	TRBJ2-3	TRBD2	TGTGCCAGCAGCTTATCCGGGACTAGCGGGGCGGCGCAGTATTTT	CASSLSGTSGAAQYF
15	-	TRBV2	TRBJ2-1	-	TGTGCCAGCAGCCAAGGGGGCGGCGGGGACAATGAGCAGTTCTTC	CASSQGGGGDNEQFF
12	-	TRBV5-1	TRBJ1-2	-	TGCGCCAGCAGCTTGTTCCAGGATGGCTACACCTTC	CASSLFQDGYTF
16	-	TRBV5-4	TRBJ1-2	-	TGTGCCAGCAGCTTGGGACTCCGGAGGAGTAACTATGGCTACACCTTC	CASSLGLRRSNYGYTF
14	-	TRBV30	TRBJ2-7	-	TGTGCCCTACGCGGACAACGGATCGGTGCGGAGCAGTACTTC	CALRGQRIGAEQYF
16	-	TRBV7-8	TRBJ1-2	TRBD1	TGTGCCAGCAGCTTAGGGCAGGGGGGACCGAACTATGGCTACACCTTC	CASSLGQGGPNYGYTF
13	-	TRBV27	TRBJ1-3	-	TGTGCCAGCAGTCCTCGTTCTGGAAACACCATATATTTT	CASSPRSGNTIYF
12	-	TRBV5-6	TRBJ2-3	-	TGTGCCAGCAGCCAAGCTTCGGATACGCAGTATTTT	CASSQASDTQYF
15	-	TRBV5-6	TRBJ2-5	TRBD1	TGTGCCAGCAGTTCTGACAGGGGGCCAAGGCAGACCCAGTACTTC	CASSSDRGPRQTQYF
15	-	TRBV7-9	TRBJ1-1	-	TGTGCCAGCAGCCGGGGGGCCCCGGAAAACACTGAAGCTTTCTTT	CASSRGAPENTEAFF
15	-	TRBV5-1	TRBJ1-1	TRBD1	TGCGCCAGCAGCTTGACCGGACAGGGAAGGTATGAAGCTTTCTTT	CASSLTGQGRYEAFF
16	-	TRBV11-3	TRBJ1-1	TRBD1	TGTGCCAGCAGCTTAGTGCGGACAGGGGTGAACACTGAAGCTTTCTTT	CASSLVRTGVNTEAFF
12	-	TRBV10-1	TRBJ1-2	-	TGCGCCAGCAAGGGGTTTAACTATGGCTACACCTTC	CASKGFNYGYTF
16	-	TRBV5-5	TRBJ1-3	TRBD1	TGTGCCAGCAGCATCGACAGGGGGCAAACGGGAAACACCATATATTTT	CASSIDRGQTGNTIYF